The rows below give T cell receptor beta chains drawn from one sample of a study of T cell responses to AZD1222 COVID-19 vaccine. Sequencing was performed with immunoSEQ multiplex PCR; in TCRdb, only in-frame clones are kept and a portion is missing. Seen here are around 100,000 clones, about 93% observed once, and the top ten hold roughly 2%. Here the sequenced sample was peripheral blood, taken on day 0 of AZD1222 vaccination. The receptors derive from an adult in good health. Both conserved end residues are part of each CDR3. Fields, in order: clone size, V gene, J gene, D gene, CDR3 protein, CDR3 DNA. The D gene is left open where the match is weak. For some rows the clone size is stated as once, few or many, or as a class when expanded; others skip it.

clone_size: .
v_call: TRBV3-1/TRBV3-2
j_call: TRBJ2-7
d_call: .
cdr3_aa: CASSQTVEQYF
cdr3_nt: TGTGCCAGCAGCCAAACGGTCGAGCAGTACTTC

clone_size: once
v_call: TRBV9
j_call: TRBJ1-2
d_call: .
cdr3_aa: CASSVGQDWSGYTF
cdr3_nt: TGTGCCAGCAGCGTAGGACAGGACTGGTCTGGCTACACCTTC

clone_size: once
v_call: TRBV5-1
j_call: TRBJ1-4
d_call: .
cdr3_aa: CASSWEGRGEKLFF
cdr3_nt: TGCGCCAGCAGCTGGGAGGGAAGGGGTGAAAAACTGTTTTTT

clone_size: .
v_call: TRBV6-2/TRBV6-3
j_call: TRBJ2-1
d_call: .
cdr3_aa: CASSYSTPTSSYNEQFF
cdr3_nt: TGTGCCAGCAGTTACTCGACGCCTACTAGCTCCTACAATGAGCAGTTCTTC

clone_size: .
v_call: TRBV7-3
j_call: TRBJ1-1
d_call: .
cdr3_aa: CASSWDVNTEAFF
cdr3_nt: TGTGCCAGCAGCTGGGACGTGAACACTGAAGCTTTCTTT

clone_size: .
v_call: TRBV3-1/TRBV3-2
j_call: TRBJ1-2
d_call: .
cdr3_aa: CASSQGGGGYTF
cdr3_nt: TGTGCCAGCAGCCAAGGGGGGGGTGGCTACACCTTC

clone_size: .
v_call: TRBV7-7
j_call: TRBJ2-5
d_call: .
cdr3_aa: CASRGPRSVRETQYF
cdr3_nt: TGTGCCAGCCGGGGGCCCAGGTCGGTTAGAGAGACCCAGTACTTC

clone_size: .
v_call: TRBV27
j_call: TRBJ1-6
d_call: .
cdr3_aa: CASSLRGGGDTPDNSPLHF
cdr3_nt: TGTGCCAGCAGTTTACGGGGAGGCGGCGACACCCCCGACAATTCACCCCTCCACTTT

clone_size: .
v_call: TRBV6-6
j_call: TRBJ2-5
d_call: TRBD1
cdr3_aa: CASSYQGQGIETQYF
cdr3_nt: TGTGCCAGCAGTTACCAGGGACAGGGAATAGAGACCCAGTACTTC

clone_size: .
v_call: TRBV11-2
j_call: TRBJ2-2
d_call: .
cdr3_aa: CASSRRLGGDTGELFF
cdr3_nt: TGTGCCAGCAGCCGGAGACTAGGAGGGGACACCGGGGAGCTGTTTTTT

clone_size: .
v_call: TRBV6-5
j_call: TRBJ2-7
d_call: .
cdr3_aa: CASSYFSGTKTYEQYF
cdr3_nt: TGTGCCAGCAGTTACTTTTCCGGGACAAAGACCTACGAGCAGTACTTC

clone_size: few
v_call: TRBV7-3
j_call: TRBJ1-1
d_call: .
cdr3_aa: CASRARATNTEAFF
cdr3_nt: TGTGCCAGCAGGGCCCGGGCGACGAACACTGAAGCTTTCTTT

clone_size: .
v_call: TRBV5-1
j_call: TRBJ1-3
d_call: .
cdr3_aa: CASSLDDSLNSGNTIYF
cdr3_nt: TGCGCCAGCAGCTTGGACGACAGCCTAAATTCTGGAAACACCATATATTTT

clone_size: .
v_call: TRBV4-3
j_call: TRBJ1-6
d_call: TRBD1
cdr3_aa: CASSQESGRDRPDSPLHF
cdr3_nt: TGCGCCAGCAGCCAAGAGTCAGGGCGGGACAGGCCCGATTCACCCCTCCACTTT

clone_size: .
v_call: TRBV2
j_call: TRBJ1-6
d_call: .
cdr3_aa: CASSEAGYNSPLHF
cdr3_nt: TGTGCCAGCAGTGAAGCGGGGTATAATTCACCCCTCCACTTT

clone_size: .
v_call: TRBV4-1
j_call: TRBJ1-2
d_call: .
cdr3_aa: CASSQDTGGAYGYTF
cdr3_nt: TGCGCCAGCAGCCAAGATACGGGGGGCGCTTATGGCTACACCTTC

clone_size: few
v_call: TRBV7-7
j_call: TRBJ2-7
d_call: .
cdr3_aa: CASSLGSDGSYEQYF
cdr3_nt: TGTGCTAGCAGCTTAGGCAGTGACGGATCCTACGAGCAGTACTTC

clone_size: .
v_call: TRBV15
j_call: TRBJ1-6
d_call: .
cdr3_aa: CATSRADSYNSPLHF
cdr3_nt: TGTGCCACCAGTAGGGCGGACTCCTATAATTCACCCCTCCACTTT

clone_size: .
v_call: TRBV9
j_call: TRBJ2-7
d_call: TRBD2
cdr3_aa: CASSPTGGPTYEQYF
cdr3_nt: TGTGCCAGCAGCCCCACGGGGGGTCCTACCTACGAGCAGTACTTC

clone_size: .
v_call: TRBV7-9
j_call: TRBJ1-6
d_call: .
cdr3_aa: CASSSYNSPLHF
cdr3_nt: TGTGCCAGCAGCTCCTATAATTCACCCCTCCACTTT

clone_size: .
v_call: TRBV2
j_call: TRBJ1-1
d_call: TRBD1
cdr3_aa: CASSPRTGSPEAFF
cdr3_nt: TGTGCCAGCAGCCCCCGGACAGGGTCCCCTGAAGCTTTCTTT

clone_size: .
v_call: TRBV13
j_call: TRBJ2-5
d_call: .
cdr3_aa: CASSLGRENQETQYF
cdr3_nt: TGTGCCAGCAGCTTAGGCCGGGAGAACCAAGAGACCCAGTACTTC

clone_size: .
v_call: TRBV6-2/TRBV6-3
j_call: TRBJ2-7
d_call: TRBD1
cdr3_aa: CASSYSGTVVSYEQYF
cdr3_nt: TGTGCCAGCAGTTACTCGGGGACAGTGGTCTCCTACGAGCAGTACTTC

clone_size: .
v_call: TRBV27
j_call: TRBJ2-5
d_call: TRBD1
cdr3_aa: CASSDRGETQYF
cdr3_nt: TGTGCCAGCTCAGACAGGGGTGAGACCCAGTACTTC

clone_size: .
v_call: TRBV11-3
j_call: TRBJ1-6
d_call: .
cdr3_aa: CASSLDSVNSPLHF
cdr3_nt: TGTGCCAGCAGCTTAGATTCAGTTAATTCACCCCTCCACTTT

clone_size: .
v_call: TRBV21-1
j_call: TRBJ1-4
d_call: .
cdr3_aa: CASSKDRTGADEKLFF
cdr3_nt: TGTGCCAGCAGCAAAGATCGGACAGGGGCGGATGAAAAACTGTTTTTT

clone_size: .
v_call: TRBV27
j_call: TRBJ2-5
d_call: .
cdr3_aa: CASSRLTRRSGSTIETQYF
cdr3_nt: TGTGCCAGCAGTCGCCTAACGCGGAGGTCAGGGTCAACAATTGAGACCCAGTACTTC

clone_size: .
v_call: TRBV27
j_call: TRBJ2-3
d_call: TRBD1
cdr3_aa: CASSDPGQKQYF
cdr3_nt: TGTGCCAGCAGCGACCCGGGACAGAAGCAGTATTTT

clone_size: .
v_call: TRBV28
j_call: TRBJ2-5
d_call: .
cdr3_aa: CASGNRTALLSQETQYF
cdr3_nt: TGTGCCAGCGGGAACCGGACTGCTCTTCTTTCTCAAGAGACCCAGTACTTC

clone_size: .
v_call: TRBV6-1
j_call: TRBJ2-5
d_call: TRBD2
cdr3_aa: CASSDLAGVMAQYF
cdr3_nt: TGTGCCAGCAGTGACCTAGCGGGAGTGATGGCCCAGTACTTC

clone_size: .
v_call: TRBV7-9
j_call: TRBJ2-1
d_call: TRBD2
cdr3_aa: CASSLGGGMNEQFF
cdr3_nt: TGTGCCAGCAGCTTAGGCGGGGGGATGAATGAGCAGTTCTTC

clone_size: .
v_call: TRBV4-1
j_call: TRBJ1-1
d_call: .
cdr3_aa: CASSDAGRTEAFF
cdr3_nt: TGCGCCAGCAGCGACGCAGGGAGAACTGAAGCTTTCTTT

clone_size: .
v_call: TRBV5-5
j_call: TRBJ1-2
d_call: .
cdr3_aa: CASSLWQADYGYTF
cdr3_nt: TGTGCCAGCAGCTTGTGGCAGGCCGACTATGGCTACACCTTC

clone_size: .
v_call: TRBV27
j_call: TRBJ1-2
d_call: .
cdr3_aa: CASILHGPREGYGYTF
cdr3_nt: TGTGCCAGCATTTTACACGGGCCTCGGGAGGGCTATGGCTACACCTTC

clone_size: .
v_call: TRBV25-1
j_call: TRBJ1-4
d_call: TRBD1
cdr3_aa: CASSEHNRGLSEKLFF
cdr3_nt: TGTGCCAGCAGTGAACATAACAGGGGGCTTAGTGAAAAACTGTTTTTT

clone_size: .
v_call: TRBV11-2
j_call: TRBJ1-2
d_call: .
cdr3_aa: CASSAEGNGYTF
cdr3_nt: TGTGCCAGCAGTGCGGAGGGGAATGGCTACACCTTC

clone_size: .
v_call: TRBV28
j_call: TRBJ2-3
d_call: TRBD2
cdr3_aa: CASRSLGGRATDTQYF
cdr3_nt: TGTGCCAGCAGGTCCCTTGGGGGGAGGGCCACAGATACGCAGTATTTT

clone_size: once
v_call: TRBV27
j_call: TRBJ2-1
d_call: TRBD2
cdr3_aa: CASSPSGTSYNEQFF
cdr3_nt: TGTGCCAGCAGTCCATCCGGGACTAGCTACAATGAGCAGTTCTTC

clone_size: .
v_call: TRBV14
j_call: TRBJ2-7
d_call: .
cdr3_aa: CASSQGARSVLYEQYF
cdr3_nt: TGTGCCAGCAGCCAAGGGGCGAGGAGCGTCCTTTACGAGCAGTACTTC

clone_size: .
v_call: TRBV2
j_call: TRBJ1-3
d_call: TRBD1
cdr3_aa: CASSERWGQLPEDGNTIYF
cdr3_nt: TGTGCCAGCAGTGAGCGCTGGGGACAGCTACCTGAGGACGGAAACACCATATATTTT

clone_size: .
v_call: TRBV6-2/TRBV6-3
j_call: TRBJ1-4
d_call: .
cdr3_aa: CASSLDPMANEKLFF
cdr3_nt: TGTGCCAGCAGCCTTGATCCGATGGCTAATGAAAAACTGTTTTTT

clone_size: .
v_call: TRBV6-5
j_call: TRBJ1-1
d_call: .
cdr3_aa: CASSRGRYEAFF
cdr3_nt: TGTGCCAGCAGCCGCGGACGGTATGAAGCTTTCTTT

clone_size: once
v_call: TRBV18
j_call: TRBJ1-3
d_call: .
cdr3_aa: CASSPPPGSGNTIYF
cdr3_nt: TGTGCCAGCTCACCACCCCCGGGATCCGGAAACACCATATATTTT

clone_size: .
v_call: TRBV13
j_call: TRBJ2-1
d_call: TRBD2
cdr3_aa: CASSLGLAGVGEQFF
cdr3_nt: TGTGCCAGCAGCTTAGGTCTAGCGGGAGTCGGTGAGCAGTTCTTC

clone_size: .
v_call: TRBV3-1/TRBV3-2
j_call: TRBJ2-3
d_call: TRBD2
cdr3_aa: CASSQTGGPADTQYF
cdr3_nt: TGTGCCAGCAGCCAAACGGGGGGGCCAGCAGATACGCAGTATTTT

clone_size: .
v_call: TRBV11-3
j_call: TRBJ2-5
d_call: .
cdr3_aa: CASSLRTGIQETQYF
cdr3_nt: TGTGCCAGCAGCCTTCGGACGGGGATCCAAGAGACCCAGTACTTC

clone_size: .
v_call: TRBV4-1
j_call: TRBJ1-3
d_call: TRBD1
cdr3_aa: CASSQDRGQGGNTIYF
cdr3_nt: TGCGCCAGCAGCCAAGATCGAGGACAGGGGGGAAACACCATATATTTT

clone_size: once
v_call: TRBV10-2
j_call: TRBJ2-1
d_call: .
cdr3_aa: CASSLDPSGYNEQFF
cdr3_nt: TGCGCCAGCAGCCTCGACCCCAGCGGTTACAATGAGCAGTTCTTC

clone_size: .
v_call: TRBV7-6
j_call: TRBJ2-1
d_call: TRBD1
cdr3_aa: CASSTGQALYNEQFF
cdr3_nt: TGTGCCAGCAGCACGGGACAGGCGCTTTACAATGAGCAGTTCTTC

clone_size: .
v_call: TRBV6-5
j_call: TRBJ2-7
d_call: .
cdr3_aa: CASREGSTAYEQYF
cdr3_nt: TGTGCCAGCAGAGAGGGGTCTACCGCCTACGAGCAGTACTTC

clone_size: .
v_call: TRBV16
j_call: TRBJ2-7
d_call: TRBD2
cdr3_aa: CASSQGLAGGLSSYEQYF
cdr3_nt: TGTGCCAGCAGCCAAGGGCTAGCGGGAGGCCTCTCATCCTACGAGCAGTACTTC

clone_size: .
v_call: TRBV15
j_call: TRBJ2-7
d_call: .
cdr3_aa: CATSRERRVEQYF
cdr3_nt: TGTGCCACCAGCAGAGAGAGGAGGGTCGAGCAGTACTTC

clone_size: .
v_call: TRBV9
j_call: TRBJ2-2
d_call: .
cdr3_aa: CASSARVWASAGGELFF
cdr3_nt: TGTGCCAGCAGCGCGAGGGTCTGGGCCTCGGCGGGCGGGGAGCTGTTTTTT